This entry lists 32 T cell receptor beta chains sequenced from one sample in a study of T-cell reconstitution after alpha-beta-depleted transplantation in children (dated by TCRdb to 2016 to 2018). The sample's treatment or condition label, in plain terms: allogeneic hematopoietic cell transplantation with graft depleted of TCRalphabeta T cells and CD19 B cells. The library was made by PCR. TCRdb lists the instrument as Illumina HiSeq 2500. TCR libraries were prepared with molecular barcoding, using unique molecular identifiers to normalize TCRbeta repertoire quantification. TCRdb trimmed public reads at Q25 via fastp, called clones via MiXCR and kept in-frame beta chains. A single entry per CDR3 protein holds the most common genes and DNA from its merged rows. The sample has approximately 500,000 distinct CDR3 sequences on record, under 12% of them singletons. The ten largest clonotypes hold 2% to 2.5% of the sample.

The specimen comprised PBMCs, sampled before TCRalphabeta/CD19-depleted stem cell transplant. These receptors were taken from a child under 10 years old with inherited bone marrow failure, due to receive a stem cell transplant.

This clonotype was found many times. The chain recombines TRBV24-1 with TRBJ2-1; 10 positions agree with TRBD2. The CDR3 covers 17 residues. CDR1 is KGHDR, CDR2 SFDVKD, per germline. V lost 2 bases, J lost 4 bases, and 7 bases stayed unmatched. CDR3 in DNA: TGTGCCACCAGTGATTCGTTATGGACTAGCGGATACAATGAGCAGTTCTTC. Amino acid sequence: CATSDSLWTSGYNEQFF.

This clonotype was found many times. The chain recombines TRBV5-1 with TRBJ2-1; TRBD1 might be the D (6 bases). Germline loops: CDR1 SGHRS, CDR2 YFSETQ. V was trimmed by 6 bases and J by 3 bases, leaving 19 bases between them. The CDR3 consists of 16 residues. CDR3 coding DNA: TGCGCCAGCACCATTACGCACGGGACACTCTACAATGAGCAGTTCTTC. Translation gives CASTITHGTLYNEQFF.

This clonotype was observed many times. V and J are TRBV12-3 or TRBV12-4 and TRBJ2-7; D is tentatively TRBD1 or TRBD2 (6 bases each). Trimming removed 2 bases at V and 4 bases at J, with 12 bases between. The CDR3 covers 14 residues. The CDR3 nucleotides read TGTGCCAGCAGTTTAAGGAGGGGGAGGTACGAGCAGTACTTC. This translates into CASSLRRGRYEQYF.

The chain links TRBV27 to TRBJ2-7; TRBD2 matches 9 bases. Germline CDR1 is MNHEY and CDR2 is SMNVEV (reference sequence). V lost 6 bases and J lost 5; bases outside the gene matches: 5. The CDR3 contains 13 residues. The CDR3 nucleotides read TGTGCCAGCAGAGCGGGAGGCCTGGACGAGCAGTACTTC. It translates to CASRAGGLDEQYF.

The V gene is TRBV15, the J gene TRBJ1-1; D unclear. Trimming stripped 0 bases from V and 4 bases from J, with 15 bases between. The CDR3 has 16 amino acids. Germline loops: CDR1 LNHNV, CDR2 YYDKDF (reference sequence). The CDR3 sequence is CATSRDWTGRGTEAFF. The DNA for the CDR3 is TGTGCCACCAGCAGAGATTGGACGGGGAGAGGCACTGAAGCTTTCTTT. The whole variable domain, filled in from reference TRBV15 and TRBJ1-1, reads DAMVIQNPRYQVTQFGKPVTLSCSQTLNHNVMYWYQQKSSQAPKLLFHYYDKDFNNEADTPDNFQSRRPNTSFCFLDIRSPGLGDTAMYLCATSRDWTGRGTEAFFGQGTRLTVV.

The sample holds many counts of this clonotype. This CDR3 is CASSPDGANTGELFF. The CDR3 DNA sequence: TGTGCCAGCAGCCCCGACGGGGCGAACACCGGGGAGCTGTTTTTT. The chain uses TRBV7-8 and TRBJ2-2, with D possibly matching TRBD2 (5 bases). Germline V gene data show CDR1 as SGHVS and CDR2 as FQNEAQ. The CDR3 loop spans 15 amino acids. V was cut by 5 bases and J by 0 bases, with 10 bases left in between.

In this sample, this clonotype turned up many times. The rearrangement uses TRBV20-1 and TRBJ2-2; possible D gene TRBD1, 6 bases. Germline lookup yields CDR1 DFQATT and CDR2 SNEGSKA (reference sequence). The CDR3 has 14 amino acids. Trimming removed 1 base from V and 5 bases from J, with 11 bases in between. CDR3: CSARVLTGTGELFF. The CDR3 DNA reads TGCAGTGCTAGAGTCCTAACAGGGACCGGGGAGCTGTTTTTT.

This clonotype was observed at least ten times. This sequence joins TRBV9 and TRBJ2-1, with TRBD2 identical over 13 bases. CDR1 SGDLS and CDR2 YYNGEE come from the germline V gene. J gave up 3 bases and V 4 bases, and 4 bases lay outside the gene matches. CDR3 length: 16 amino acids. The CDR3 sequence is CASSIGTSGIYNEQFF. As DNA, the CDR3 is TGTGCCAGCAGCATAGGGACTAGCGGGATCTACAATGAGCAGTTCTTC. Full variable domain (outside the CDR3, taken from reference TRBV9 and TRBJ2-1): DSGVTQTPKHLITATGQRVTLRCSPRSGDLSVYWYQQSLDQGLQFLIQYYNGEERAKGNILERFSAQQFPDLHSELNLSSLELGDSALYFCASSIGTSGIYNEQFFGPGTRLTVL.

This clonotype was detected many times. The rearrangement uses TRBV28 and TRBJ2-1; possible D gene TRBD2, 5 bases. The CDR3 consists of 13 residues. The ends were cut back, 0 bases at V and 7 bases at J, with 7 bases in the middle. Germline values: CDR1 MDHEN, CDR2 SYDVKM. In nucleotides, the CDR3 is TGTGCCAGCAGTTTATGGACTATTAATGAGCAGTTCTTC. Protein product: CASSLWTINEQFF.

This clonotype was detected ten times or more. At one boundary the junction diverges from the germline segment, which might be a read error. V usage is TRBV15 and J usage is TRBJ2-5; TRBD1 matches at 8 bases. In germline, CDR1 is LNHNV, CDR2 YYDKDF (reference sequence). The CDR3 extends over 15 amino acids. The CDR3 loop reads CATSSPQGGPETHYF. CDR3 coding DNA: TGTGCCACCAGCAGTCCACAGGGGGGTCCAGAGACCCATTACTTC.

Details on this clonotype: Without the conserved terminal phenylalanine or tryptophan, this CDR3 likely stems from a read error. The chain couples TRBV29-1 to TRBJ1-2; 9 bases fit TRBD1. V dropped 4 bases and J dropped 0; count of bases not matched to a gene: 0. Germline V lookup: CDR1 SQVTM, CDR2 ANQGSEA. The CDR3 sequence is 13 residues long. CDR3 region: CSVGTGANYGYTC. CDR3 nucleotide sequence: TGCAGCGTTGGGACAGGGGCTAACTATGGCTACACCTGC.

This clonotype showed up just a few times. The gene calls are TRBV4-3 and TRBJ2-7; D may correspond to TRBD1 or TRBD2 (5 bases each). The CDR3 is 16 amino acids. V was cut by 0 bases and J by 6 bases, with 18 bases left in between. CDR1 LGHNA and CDR2 YSLEER come from the germline V gene. CDR3 region: CASSQDTWGTIPEQYF. The CDR3 nucleotides read TGCGCCAGCAGCCAAGATACCTGGGGGACCATTCCCGAGCAGTACTTC.

This clonotype was seen at least ten times. The V call is TRBV4-1, the J call TRBJ1-1, with D maybe TRBD1 (5 bases). The germline V and J ends were trimmed by 3 bases and 6 bases, with 17 bases remaining between them. Germline V gene data show CDR1 as MGHRA and CDR2 as YSYEKL. The CDR3 has 15 residues. As DNA, the CDR3 is TGCGCCAGCAGCCAGCGGCGGGGGGGGGAGGCTGAAGCTTTCTTT. Translating it yields CASSQRRGGEAEAFF.

This clonotype was picked up many times. The chain joins TRBV11-2 to TRBJ1-1; TRBD1 agrees at 9 bases. Germline V gene data show CDR1 as SGHAT and CDR2 as FQNNGV. This CDR3 region has 15 residues. V trimming: 7 bases; J trimming: 0 bases; junction bases outside the gene matches: 6. CDR3 DNA sequence: TGTGCCAGCACCCGACAGGGGGGGATGAACACTGAAGCTTTCTTT. The encoded protein is CASTRQGGMNTEAFF.

This clonotype was seen repeatedly, ten times or more. DNA for the CDR3: TGTGCCAGCTCCCTCAGACCTAGCGGGAGCCTATCGTCCGAGCAGTACTTC. Translating gives CASSLRPSGSLSSEQYF. This sequence joins TRBV18 and TRBJ2-7, with 10 bases lining up with TRBD2. The germline gives CDR1 KGHSH, CDR2 LQKENI. The CDR3 spans 17 residues. Trimming took 6 bases from V and 6 from J; bases not matched to a gene: 17.

This clonotype was recorded many times. The genes are TRBV29-1 and TRBJ2-1, with 7 bases aligning to TRBD2. The CDR3 has 14 residues. The ends lost 7 bases at V and 9 bases at J; junction bases unmatched: 15. From germline, CDR1 is SQVTM and CDR2 ANQGSEA. This CDR3 is CSGGGRVAPAEQFF. The CDR3, as DNA: TGCAGCGGGGGGGGAAGGGTAGCACCGGCTGAGCAGTTCTTC.

This clonotype was picked up many times. The chain carries TRBV29-1 and TRBJ2-1; 7 positions match TRBD2. Looked up from germline, CDR1 is SQVTM and CDR2 is ANQGSEA. CDR3 length equals 14 residues. V shed 1 base and J 5 bases; nucleotides not matched to a gene: 5. DNA for the CDR3: TGCAGCGTTGAAGGGGCGGGAGCGGACAATGAGCAGTTCTTC. It yields the protein CSVEGAGADNEQFF.

This clonotype was counted at least ten times. The chain employs TRBV29-1 and TRBJ2-5, with TRBD2 matching over 12 bases. This CDR3 contains 12 residues. In germline, CDR1 is SQVTM, CDR2 ANQGSEA. Germline trimming cut 8 bases from V and 4 bases from J; bases unmatched to any gene: 2. The CDR3 loop reads CSLGLAGETQYF. CDR3 DNA: TGCAGCTTGGGACTAGCGGGAGAGACCCAGTACTTC.

The CDR3 DNA is TGCAGTGCTAGGGACAGGGTGGACGATCAGCCCCAGCATTTT. It yields the protein CSARDRVDDQPQHF. The rearrangement uses TRBV20-1 and TRBJ1-5, with TRBD1 matching 8 bases. Germline values: CDR1 DFQATT, CDR2 SNEGSKA (reference sequence). The CDR3 has 14 amino acids. The V and J ends lost 3 bases and 5 bases, in that order; junction bases with no gene match: 6.

J is TRBJ2-7 and V is TRBV11-2; TRBD1 matches at 9 bases. V shed 2 bases and J 1 base; nucleotides not matched to a gene: 6. CDR3 size: 16 residues. Germline V lookup: CDR1 SGHAT, CDR2 FQNNGV. CDR3 bases: TGTGCCAGCAGCTTATATGCCGGACAGGGGTCCTACGAGCAGTACTTC. This codes for CASSLYAGQGSYEQYF.

This clonotype showed up many times. V and J are TRBV7-2 and TRBJ2-7; D remains ambiguous. The CDR3 spans 15 residues. Trimming left V 2 bases short and J 2 bases short, with 13 bases between. CDR1 SGHTA and CDR2 FQGNSA come from the germline V gene. This CDR3 reads CASSLWRSTPYEQYF. The CDR3 nucleotides read TGTGCCAGCAGCTTATGGAGATCTACCCCCTACGAGCAGTACTTC.

At least ten counts were recorded for this clonotype. This chain links TRBV12-3 or TRBV12-4 with TRBJ1-2; TRBD1 is a possible D gene (5 bases). The CDR3 loop spans 16 amino acids. Trimming left V 1 base short and J 4 bases short, with 16 bases between. CDR3 in amino acids: CASSLGPGGAGYGYTF. DNA for the CDR3: TGTGCCAGCAGTTTAGGTCCGGGTGGGGCCGGCTATGGCTACACCTTC.

Concerning this clonotype itself: A much larger clone sits a single nucleotide away, making a read error possible. This chain uses TRBV7-2 with TRBJ2-3; 7 nucleotides agree with TRBD2. There are 13 residues in the CDR3. Germline V lookup: CDR1 SGHTA, CDR2 FQGNSA. V lost 11 bases and J lost 5; bases outside the gene matches: 10. This CDR3 is CAGRAGAEDTQYF. The CDR3 bases are TGTGCCGGCCGGGCGGGAGCGGAAGATACGCAGTATTTT.

This clonotype was detected only a few times. V usage is TRBV5-1 and J usage is TRBJ2-7; D possibly matches TRBD1 or TRBD2 (5 bases each). V gave up 1 base and J gave up 6 bases, with 23 bases separating them. CDR3 length: 17 amino acids. Germline CDR1 SGHRS, CDR2 YFSETQ. CDR3 in amino acids: CASSLFPRGSRDAEQYF. Here the CDR3 DNA reads TGCGCCAGCAGCTTGTTTCCGAGGGGATCGAGGGATGCCGAGCAGTACTTC.

The gene calls are TRBV20-1 and TRBJ1-5, with D possibly being TRBD1 (6 bases). The V and J ends lost 6 bases and 7 bases respectively, with 25 bases between them. Germline CDR1 reads DFQATT; CDR2 reads SNEGSKA (reference sequence). The length of the CDR3 is 16 residues. In nucleotides, the CDR3 is TGCAGTGCCCGGAGGCCGGGACAAATAAACAACCAGCCCCAGCATTTT. This encodes CSARRPGQINNQPQHF.

This clonotype was observed a few times. This chain joins TRBV20-1 and TRBJ1-1; D is uncertain. The germline V gene encodes CDR1 DFQATT and CDR2 SNEGSKA (reference sequence). V was shortened by 4 bases and J by 1 base, with 10 bases between the two germline ends. The CDR3 consists of 13 residues. CDR3 DNA: TGCAGTGCTACCCCCAGAGAGAACACTGAAGCTTTCTTT. Translating gives CSATPRENTEAFF.

In this sample, this clonotype turned up once. The chain uses TRBV5-1 and TRBJ2-1, with D perhaps given as TRBD1 or TRBD2 (5 bases each). Germline assignment: CDR1 SGHRS and CDR2 YFSETQ. The V end lost 2 bases, the J end lost 7 bases, and 16 bases lay between the germline ends. The CDR3 runs to 15 residues. The CDR3 nucleotides are TGCGCCAGCAGCTTTACCCCCGGGGCTTATAATGAGCAGTTCTTC. Translating gives CASSFTPGAYNEQFF.

The gene calls are TRBV19 and TRBJ1-5; 7 bases fit TRBD1. With V trimmed by 3 bases and J by 4 bases, 6 bases remained unmatched. Germline loops: CDR1 LNHDA, CDR2 SQIVND (reference sequence). The CDR3 loop spans 15 amino acids. CDR3 in DNA: TGTGCCAGTAGTATTTGGGACAGTCGAAATCAGCCCCAGCATTTT. This codes for CASSIWDSRNQPQHF.

This clonotype was seen ten or more times. The CDR3 DNA sequence: TGCGCCAGCAGCTTGGACAGCCTAGGATACGAGCAGTACTTC. It specifies CASSLDSLGYEQYF. The chain has TRBV5-1 and TRBJ2-7; no clear D. The CDR3 totals 14 residues. The germline V and J ends were trimmed by 0 bases and 4 bases, with 11 bases remaining between them. CDR1 and CDR2 (germline): SGHRS, YFSETQ. The whole variable domain, filled in from reference TRBV5-1 and TRBJ2-7, reads KAGVTQTPRYLIKTRGQQVTLSCSPISGHRSVSWYQQTPGQGLQFLFEYFSETQRNKGNFPGRFSGRQFSNSRSEMNVSTLELGDSALYLCASSLDSLGYEQYFGPGTRLTVT.

This clonotype was recorded at least ten times. The chain links TRBV7-8 to TRBJ2-1; the match to TRBD2 covers 10 bases. The V gene end was trimmed by 2 bases and the J gene end by 6 bases; junction bases not matched to a gene: 4. Germline V CDR1 and CDR2: SGHVS, FQNEAQ. This CDR3 comprises 15 residues. The CDR3 nucleotides read TGTGCCAGCAGCTTATGGGTAGCGGGGGGCAATGAGCAGTTCTTC. It yields the protein CASSLWVAGGNEQFF.

This clonotype was recorded at least ten times. The chain is built from TRBV19 and TRBJ2-7; D gene ambiguous. This CDR3 has 13 residues. Germline assignment: CDR1 LNHDA and CDR2 SQIVND (reference sequence). The V end was cut by 2 bases, the J end by 2 bases, with 7 bases between. CDR3 in amino acids: CASSISRAYEQYF. In DNA form, the CDR3 reads TGTGCCAGTAGTATATCCAGAGCCTACGAGCAGTACTTC.

V gene TRBV7-9 combines with J gene TRBJ2-1; TRBD2 aligns across 7 bases. Germline V gene sequence: CDR1 SEHNR, CDR2 FQNEAQ (reference sequence). V trimming: 0 bases; J trimming: 6 bases; junction bases outside the gene matches: 5. The length of the CDR3 is 15 residues. CDR3 sequence reads: CASSLAGGPINEQFF. DNA of the CDR3: TGTGCCAGCAGCTTAGCGGGAGGGCCTATCAATGAGCAGTTCTTC.